This T cell receptor beta chain was found in a study of blood T cells in healthy people across ages. Extractions gave at least 5.5 micrograms of total RNA per sample. On this clonotype itself: Its antigen is not known. A much larger clonotype is one base distant, so this may be a read error.

Alongside a J-beta primer mix, a sample-barcoded 5' primer served in a second PCR lasting 7 to 11 cycles. From the 5' RACE reads, TCRdb called clonotypes with MiXCR, one entry per CDR3 protein. This sample has over 950,000 distinct CDR3 sequences, with roughly half found just once. The study's findings and limits: It was not possible, with unsorted PBMCs, to conclusively compare naive and antigen-experienced cells. When set beside aged donors, long-lived donors presented more naive CD4+ cells and higher diversity.

The junction had 8 bases not matched to a gene; V was cut back by 5 bases and J by 1 base. This CDR3 has 14 residues. Germline V gene lookup returns CDR1 DFQATT and CDR2 SNEGSKA (reference sequence). The receptor's source is a woman aged 60-70 years in good health. The chain combines TRBV20-1 with TRBJ2-7; TRBD2 aligns across 7 bases. The material sequenced was blood. CDR3 protein: CSADSLARSYEQYF. Written as DNA, the CDR3 is TGCAGTGCTGACTCACTAGCGAGATCCTACGAGCAGTACTTC.